This T cell receptor (beta chain) was recovered during a study of OX40 agonist ivuxolimab in advanced cancers. Study context: The mean age was approximately 60 years, ranging from roughly 23 to 90, with around four fifths of participants male.

As regards this clone: Its antigen is not known.

Profiled with immunoSEQ multiplex PCR; TCRdb holds only in-frame clones, not every one. The table shows about 40,000 clones, with approximately 80% occurring only once. Study outcomes and limitations: Averaged across samples, CD8+ T cells carried more expanded clones than CD4+ did.

This CDR3 comprises 13 residues. Trimming cost V 8 bases and J 0 bases, with 8 bases left between them. Per the germline V gene, CDR1 is LNHNV and CDR2 is YYDKDF (reference sequence). J is TRBJ1-5 and V is TRBV15; the D is unclear. The TCR comes from an adult with an advanced solid tumor such as melanoma, head and neck, liver or kidney cancer. Sample: CD4+ or CD8+ T cells sorted from blood, taken in a trial of the OX40 agonist ivuxolimab. CDR3 sequence: CATGDRSNQPQHF. The CDR3 bases are TGTGCCACCGGGGATCGTAGCAATCAGCCCCAGCATTTT.